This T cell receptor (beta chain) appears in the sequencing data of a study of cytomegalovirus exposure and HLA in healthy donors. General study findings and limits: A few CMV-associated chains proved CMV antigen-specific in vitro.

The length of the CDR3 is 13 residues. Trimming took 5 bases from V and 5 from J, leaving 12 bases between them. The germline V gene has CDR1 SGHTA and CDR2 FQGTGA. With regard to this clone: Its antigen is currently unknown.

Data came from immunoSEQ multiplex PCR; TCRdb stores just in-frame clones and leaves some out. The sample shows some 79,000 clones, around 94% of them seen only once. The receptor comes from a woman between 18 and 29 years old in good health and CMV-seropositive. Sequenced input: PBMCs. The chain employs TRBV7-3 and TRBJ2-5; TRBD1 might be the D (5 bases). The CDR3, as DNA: TGTGCCAGCAGCCCGGATCGACAGGAGACCCAGTACTTC. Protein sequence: CASSPDRQETQYF.